This T cell receptor beta chain was captured in a study of blood T cell repertoires in COVID-19 (dated by TCRdb to 2020 to 2022). For the wider study: The collaborator samples originated in the United States, Italy and Spain and spanned the acute and convalescent phases of COVID-19. Sample metadata almost always included a de-identified subject ID, COVID-19 status, age in years and sex. The prospective study material was composed of cDNA or gDNA derived from T cells, B-cell-depleted T cells, or PBMCs. HLA class I and class II types, where available, came from metadata supplied by the sample provider rather than from assay-based typing. The samples were drawn from two sources: the first 160 participants of the ongoing ImmuneRACE study, and approximately 1,300 subjects contributed by 6 global collaborators. The dataset comprised deeply sampled blood TCRbeta repertoires from subjects exposed to, actively infected with, or recovered from COVID-19. The repertoires were made available in a free public database intended to serve as a resource for research on the immune response to SARS-CoV-2.

The immunoSEQ Assay, a bias-controlled multiplex PCR, was used to amplify TCRbeta CDR3 regions from genomic DNA. The authors' pipeline ran thus. The number of nucleated cells in each sample was estimated by amplification of reference gene primers within the assay. To quantify the absolute abundance of each unique TCRbeta CDR3 rearrangement, sequence reads were collapsed and filtered. For each sample, productive Simpson clonality was calculated as the square root of Simpson's diversity index over productive rearrangements. This immuneACCESS table, as held by TCRdb, lists in-frame sequences with V and J called but not all clones. Of the missing ones, under half trace to an unresolved V gene in checked studies; the others have no known cause. V and J calls and clone size are copied from that table; D and trimming were computed from the DNA. This sample lists 150,000 to 180,000 clones; roughly 80% were detected once. The ten largest clones represent less than 4.5% of the sample.

Collaborating institutions collected whole blood in K2EDTA tubes following their own protocols. For TCRbeta analysis, collaborators shipped samples as frozen whole blood, isolated PBMCs, or DNA extracted from either of those sample types. The germline V gene gives CDR1 as LGHNA and CDR2 as YNFKEQ. Taken from cysteine to phenylalanine, the CDR3 has 14 residues. Just the 42-base CDR3 DNA is kept, in frame starting at base 1. V drops 0 bases and J drops 7 bases, leaving 9 bases in between. What the work shows at the level of the full study, not this receptor alone: Clinical and demographic metadata were provided uncurated, with the amount varying by source and participant.

This clone was observed once. No cognate antigen has been identified for it. Nothing much larger sits one base from this clone, and base qualities are not available. The chain is assembled from TRBV4-2 and TRBJ1-4, and perhaps TRBD1 as D gene, on 5 matching bases. The clonotype comes from a woman aged 80 or older with acute or convalescent COVID-19. Material: peripheral blood. CDR3 region: CASSQDSGREKLFF. The DNA sequence is TGTGCCAGCAGCCAAGATTCAGGGCGTGAAAAACTGTTTTTT.